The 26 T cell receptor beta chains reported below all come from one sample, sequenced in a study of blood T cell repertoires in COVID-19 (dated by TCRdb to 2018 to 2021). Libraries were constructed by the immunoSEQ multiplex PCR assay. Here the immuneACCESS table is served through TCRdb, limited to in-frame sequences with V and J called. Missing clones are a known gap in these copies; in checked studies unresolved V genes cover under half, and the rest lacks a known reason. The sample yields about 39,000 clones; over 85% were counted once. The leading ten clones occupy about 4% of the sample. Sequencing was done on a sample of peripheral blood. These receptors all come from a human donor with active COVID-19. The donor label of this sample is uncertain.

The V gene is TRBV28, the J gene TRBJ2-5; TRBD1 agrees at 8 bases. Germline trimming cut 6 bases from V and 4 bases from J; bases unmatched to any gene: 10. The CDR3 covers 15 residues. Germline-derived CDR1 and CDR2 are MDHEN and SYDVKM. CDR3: CASRIQGGFGETQYF. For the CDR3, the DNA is TGTGCCAGCAGAATACAGGGGGGATTTGGAGAGACCCAGTACTTC.

This CDR3 is CASFTPGQGREQYF. CDR3 nucleotides: TGTGCCAGCTTTACTCCGGGACAGGGGCGCGAGCAGTACTTC. The gene calls are TRBV6-5 and TRBJ2-7; 10 positions agree with TRBD1. CDR1 is MNHEY and CDR2 is SVGAGI in the germline V gene. CDR3 size: 14 residues. The V gene end was trimmed by 8 bases and the J gene end by 6 bases; junction bases not matched to a gene: 10.

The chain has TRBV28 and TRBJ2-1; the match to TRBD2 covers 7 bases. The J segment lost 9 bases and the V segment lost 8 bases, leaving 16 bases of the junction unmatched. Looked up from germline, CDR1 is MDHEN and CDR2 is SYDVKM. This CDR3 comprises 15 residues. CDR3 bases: TGTGCCAGCCTTTTCGGACTAGGGGCTCGGGTTGAGCAGTTCTTC. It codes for CASLFGLGARVEQFF.

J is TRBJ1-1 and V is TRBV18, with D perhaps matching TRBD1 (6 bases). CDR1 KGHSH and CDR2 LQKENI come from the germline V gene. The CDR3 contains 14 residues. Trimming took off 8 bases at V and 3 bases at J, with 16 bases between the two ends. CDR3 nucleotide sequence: TGTGCCAGCAACCCACAGGGCGGAGACACTGAAGCTTTCTTT. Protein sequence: CASNPQGGDTEAFF.

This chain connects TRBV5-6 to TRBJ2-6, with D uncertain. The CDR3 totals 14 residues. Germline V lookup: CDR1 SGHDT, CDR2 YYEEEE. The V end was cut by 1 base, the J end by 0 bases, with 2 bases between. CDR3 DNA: TGTGCCAGCAGCTTGCACTCTGGGGCCAACGTCCTGACTTTC. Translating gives CASSLHSGANVLTF.

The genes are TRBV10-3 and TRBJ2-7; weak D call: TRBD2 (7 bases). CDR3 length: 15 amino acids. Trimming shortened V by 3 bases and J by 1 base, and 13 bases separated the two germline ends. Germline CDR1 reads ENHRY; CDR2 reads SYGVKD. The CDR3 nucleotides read TGTGCCATCAGTGAAAGAGGGGGGGCATCCTACGAGCAGTACTTC. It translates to CAISERGGASYEQYF.

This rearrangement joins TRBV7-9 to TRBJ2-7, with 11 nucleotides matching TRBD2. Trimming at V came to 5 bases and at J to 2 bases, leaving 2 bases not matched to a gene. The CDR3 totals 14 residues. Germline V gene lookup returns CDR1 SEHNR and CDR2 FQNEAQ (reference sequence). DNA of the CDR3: TGTGCCAGCAGCGATAGCGGGAGGGCCTACGAGCAGTACTTC. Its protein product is CASSDSGRAYEQYF.

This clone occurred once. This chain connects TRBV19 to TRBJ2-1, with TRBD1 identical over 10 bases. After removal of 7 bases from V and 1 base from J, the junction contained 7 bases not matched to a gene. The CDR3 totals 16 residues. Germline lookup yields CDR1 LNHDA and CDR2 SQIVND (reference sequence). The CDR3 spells CASTDPGQGSYNEQFF. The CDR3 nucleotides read TGTGCCAGTACCGACCCGGGACAGGGGTCCTACAATGAGCAGTTCTTC.

The CDR3 spells CASSSGGTGENEQFF. For the CDR3, the DNA is TGTGCCAGCAGTTCAGGGGGCACGGGAGAAAATGAGCAGTTCTTC. The chain carries TRBV6-5 and TRBJ2-1, with TRBD1 identical over 8 bases. This CDR3 spans 15 amino acids. V was pared by 4 bases and J by 7 bases, with 9 bases of the junction left unmatched. Looked up from germline, CDR1 is MNHEY and CDR2 is SVGAGI.

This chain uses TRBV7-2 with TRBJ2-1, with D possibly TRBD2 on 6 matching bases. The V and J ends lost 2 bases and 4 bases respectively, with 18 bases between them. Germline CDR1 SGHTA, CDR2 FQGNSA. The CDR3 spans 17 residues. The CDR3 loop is CASSLWSLRDLYNEQFF. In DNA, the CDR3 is TGTGCCAGCAGCTTATGGTCCCTGCGGGACCTGTACAATGAGCAGTTCTTC.

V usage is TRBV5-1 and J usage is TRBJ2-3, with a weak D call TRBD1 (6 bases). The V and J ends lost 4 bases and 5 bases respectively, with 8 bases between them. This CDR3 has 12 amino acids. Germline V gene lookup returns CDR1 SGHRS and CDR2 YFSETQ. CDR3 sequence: CASSLRGDTQYF. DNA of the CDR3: TGCGCCAGCAGCCTCAGGGGAGATACGCAGTATTTT. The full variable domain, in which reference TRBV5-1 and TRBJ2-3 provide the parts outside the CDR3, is KAGVTQTPRYLIKTRGQQVTLSCSPISGHRSVSWYQQTPGQGLQFLFEYFSETQRNKGNFPGRFSGRQFSNSRSEMNVSTLELGDSALYLCASSLRGDTQYFGPGTRLTVL.

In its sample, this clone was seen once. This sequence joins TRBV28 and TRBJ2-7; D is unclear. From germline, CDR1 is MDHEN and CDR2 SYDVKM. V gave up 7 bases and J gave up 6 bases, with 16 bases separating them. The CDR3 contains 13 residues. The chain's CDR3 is CASKVDLWSEQYF. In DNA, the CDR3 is TGTGCCAGCAAAGTGGATCTGTGGAGCGAGCAGTACTTC.

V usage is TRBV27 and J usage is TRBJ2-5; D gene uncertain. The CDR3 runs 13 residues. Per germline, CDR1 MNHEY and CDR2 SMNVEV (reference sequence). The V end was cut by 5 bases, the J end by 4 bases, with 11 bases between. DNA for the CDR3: TGTGCCAGCAGTCCCACCAGTACAGAGACCCAGTACTTC. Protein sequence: CASSPTSTETQYF.

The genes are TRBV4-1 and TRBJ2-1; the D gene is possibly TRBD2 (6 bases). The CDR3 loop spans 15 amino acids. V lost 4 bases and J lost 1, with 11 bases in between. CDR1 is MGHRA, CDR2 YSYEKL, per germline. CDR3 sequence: CASSPPRGSYNEQFF. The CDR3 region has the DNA TGCGCCAGCAGCCCTCCCCGGGGGTCCTACAATGAGCAGTTCTTC.

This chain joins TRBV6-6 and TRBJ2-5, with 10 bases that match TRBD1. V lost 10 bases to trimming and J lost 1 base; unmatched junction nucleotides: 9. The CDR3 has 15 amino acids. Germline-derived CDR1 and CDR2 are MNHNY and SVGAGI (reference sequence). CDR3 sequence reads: CATGQGRFSQETQYF. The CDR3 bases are TGTGCCACGGGACAGGGGAGGTTTAGCCAAGAGACCCAGTACTTC.

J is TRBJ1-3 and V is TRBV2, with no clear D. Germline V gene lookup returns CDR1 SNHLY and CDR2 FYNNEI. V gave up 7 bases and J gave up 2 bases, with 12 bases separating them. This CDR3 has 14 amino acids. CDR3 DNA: TGTGCCAGCACCGAGGTATTCACTGGAAACACCATATATTTT. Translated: CASTEVFTGNTIYF.

This chain's CDR3 is CARGVGLSNGYTF. The CDR3 nucleotides are TGTGCCCGGGGGGTGGGATTGAGTAATGGCTACACCTTC. The genes are TRBV3-1 (or the pseudogene TRBV3-2) and TRBJ1-2; D may be TRBD1 (5 bases). The CDR3 runs 13 residues. Germline V gene data show CDR1 as LGHDT and CDR2 as YNNKEL (reference sequence). Trimming removed 11 bases from V and 6 bases from J, with 19 bases in between.

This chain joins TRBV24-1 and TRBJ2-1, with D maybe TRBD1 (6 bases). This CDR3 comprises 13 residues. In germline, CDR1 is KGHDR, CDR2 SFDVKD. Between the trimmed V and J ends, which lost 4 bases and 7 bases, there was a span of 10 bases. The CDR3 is CATSDLTGNEQFF. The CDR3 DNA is TGTGCCACCAGTGACCTCACAGGGAATGAGCAGTTCTTC.

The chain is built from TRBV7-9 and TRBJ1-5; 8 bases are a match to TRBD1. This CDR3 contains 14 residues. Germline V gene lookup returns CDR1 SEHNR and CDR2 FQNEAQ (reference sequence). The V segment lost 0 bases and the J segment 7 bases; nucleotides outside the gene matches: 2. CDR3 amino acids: CASSLATGDQPQHF. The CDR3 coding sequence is TGTGCCAGCAGCTTAGCGACAGGGGACCAGCCCCAGCATTTT.

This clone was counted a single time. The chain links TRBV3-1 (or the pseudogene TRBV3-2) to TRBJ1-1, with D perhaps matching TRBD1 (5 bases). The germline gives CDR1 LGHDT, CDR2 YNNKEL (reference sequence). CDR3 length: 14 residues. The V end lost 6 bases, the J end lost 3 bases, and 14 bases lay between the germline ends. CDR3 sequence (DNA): TGTGCCAGCAGTGTTAGGGGAGGGGACACTGAAGCTTTCTTT. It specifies CASSVRGGDTEAFF.

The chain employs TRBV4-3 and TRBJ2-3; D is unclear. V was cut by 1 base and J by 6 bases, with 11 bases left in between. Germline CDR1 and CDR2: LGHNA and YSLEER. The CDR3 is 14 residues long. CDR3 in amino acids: CASSQVLFEDTQYF. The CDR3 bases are TGCGCCAGCAGCCAAGTTCTGTTTGAGGATACGCAGTATTTT.

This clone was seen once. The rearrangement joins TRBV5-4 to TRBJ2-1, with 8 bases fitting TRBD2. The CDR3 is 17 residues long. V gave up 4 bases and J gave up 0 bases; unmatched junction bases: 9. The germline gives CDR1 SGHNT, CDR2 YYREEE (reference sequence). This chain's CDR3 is CASSPYTSGSSYNEQFF. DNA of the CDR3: TGTGCCAGCAGCCCCTATACTAGCGGAAGCTCCTACAATGAGCAGTTCTTC.

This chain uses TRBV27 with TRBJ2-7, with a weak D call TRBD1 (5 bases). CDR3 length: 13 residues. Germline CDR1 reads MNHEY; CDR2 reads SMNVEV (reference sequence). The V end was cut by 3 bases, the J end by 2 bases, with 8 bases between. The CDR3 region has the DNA TGTGCCAGCAGTTTTGTAGGGGCCTACGAGCAGTACTTC. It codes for CASSFVGAYEQYF.

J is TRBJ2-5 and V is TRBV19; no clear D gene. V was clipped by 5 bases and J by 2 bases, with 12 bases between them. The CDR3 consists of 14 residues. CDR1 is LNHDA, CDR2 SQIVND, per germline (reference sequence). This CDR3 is CASSPMSQQETQYF. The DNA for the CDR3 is TGTGCCAGTAGTCCTATGTCACAGCAAGAGACCCAGTACTTC.

CDR3 loop: CASSFDVAQPQHF. The CDR3 bases are TGTGCCAGCTCATTTGACGTAGCTCAGCCCCAGCATTTT. The V call is TRBV18, the J call TRBJ1-5; D remains unclear. Between the trimmed V and J ends, which lost 5 bases and 6 bases, there was a span of 11 bases. The germline V gene has CDR1 KGHSH and CDR2 LQKENI. The CDR3 extends over 13 amino acids.

In DNA, the CDR3 is TGTGCCAGCAGCTCTCCGGGACAGGGAGTGTACGAGCAGTACTTC. Translation: CASSSPGQGVYEQYF. This chain uses TRBV7-2 with TRBJ2-7; the match to TRBD1 covers 9 bases. Looked up from germline, CDR1 is SGHTA and CDR2 is FQGNSA. The CDR3 length is 15 residues. Trimming removed 4 bases from V and 4 bases from J; junction bases left unmatched: 8.